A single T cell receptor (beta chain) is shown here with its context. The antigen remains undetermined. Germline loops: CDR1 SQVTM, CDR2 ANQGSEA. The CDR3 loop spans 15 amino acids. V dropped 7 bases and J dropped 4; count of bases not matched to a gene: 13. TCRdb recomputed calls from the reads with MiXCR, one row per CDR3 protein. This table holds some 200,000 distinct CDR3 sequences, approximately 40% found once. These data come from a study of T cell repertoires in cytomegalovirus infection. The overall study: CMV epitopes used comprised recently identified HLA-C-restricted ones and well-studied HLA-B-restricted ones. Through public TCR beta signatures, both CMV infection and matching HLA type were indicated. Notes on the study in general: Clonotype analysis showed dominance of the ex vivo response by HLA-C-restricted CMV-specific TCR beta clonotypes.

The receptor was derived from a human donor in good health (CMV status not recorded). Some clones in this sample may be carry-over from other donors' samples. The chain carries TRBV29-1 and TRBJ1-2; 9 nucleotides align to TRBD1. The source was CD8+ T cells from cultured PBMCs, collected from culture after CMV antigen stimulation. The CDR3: CSGTSRDRAGYGYTF. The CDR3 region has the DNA TGCAGCGGGACCTCCCGGGACAGGGCTGGCTATGGCTACACCTTC.